This is a list of T cell receptor beta chains from one sample in a study of neurological immune-mediated disorders. One entry per CDR3 protein results from TCRdb running MiXCR on the 5' RACE reads. This table holds tens of thousands of distinct CDR3 sequences, 5.8% found once. The specimen was PBMCs. The source of these receptors is a woman aged 55-70 years with multiple sclerosis. Both conserved end residues are part of each CDR3. Each record gives: D gene, J gene, clone size, V gene, CDR3 protein, CDR3 DNA. The D gene is left open where the match is weak. Only part of the rows carry a size: once, few, many, or a class if the clone is expanded.

-,TRBJ1-2,many,TRBV20-1,CSARSRAVFSGYTF,TGCAGTGCTAGGTCCCGGGCGGTTTTTTCCGGCTACACCTTC
TRBD1,TRBJ1-4,many,TRBV9,CASSEGGRVEKLFF,TGTGCCAGCAGTGAAGGGGGCCGGGTTGAAAAACTGTTTTTT
-,TRBJ2-1,many,TRBV18,CASSPGGSGGRNEQFF,TGTGCCAGCTCACCCGGTGGGTCGGGGGGCCGCAATGAGCAGTTCTTC
-,TRBJ1-2,many,TRBV7-9,CASSLEVRNYGYTF,TGTGCCAGCAGCTTAGAGGTCAGGAACTATGGCTACACCTTC
-,TRBJ2-1,many,TRBV20-1,CSASSMAIGGNEQFF,TGCAGTGCTAGCTCAATGGCGATTGGGGGCAATGAGCAGTTCTTC
-,TRBJ1-2,-,TRBV12-3/TRBV12-4,CASSPRSPAGYTF,TGTGCCAGCAGTCCACGGTCCCCTGCGGGCTACACCTTC
-,TRBJ1-2,-,TRBV29-1,CSVGEEQGYGYTF,TGCAGCGTGGGTGAGGAACAGGGTTATGGCTACACCTTC
-,TRBJ2-5,many,TRBV29-1,CSAQRVLRETQYF,TGCAGCGCCCAACGGGTCCTGCGAGAGACCCAGTACTTC
-,TRBJ2-5,many,TRBV5-1,CASSFRDGGETQYF,TGCGCCAGCAGCTTCCGTGATGGTGGGGAGACCCAGTACTTC
TRBD1,TRBJ1-2,many,TRBV11-3,CASSALRDRTPANYGYTF,TGTGCCAGCAGTGCACTCCGGGACAGGACCCCAGCTAACTATGGCTACACCTTC